This TCR beta chain was recovered during a study of technical replicates of blood from several donors. Trimming removed 1 base at V and 0 bases at J, with 10 bases between. The CDR3 spans 16 residues. In germline, CDR1 is SGHTA, CDR2 FQGNSA. The table came from immunoSEQ multiplex PCR; TCRdb's copy has only in-frame clones and leaves some out. Of about 97,000 clones in the sample, about 94% are singletons; the top ten hold 0.3% to 0.35%. This chain connects TRBV7-2 to TRBJ1-5; D is unresolved. This clonotype was sampled from a human donor in good health. The sample was T cells isolated from PBMCs. CDR3 region: CASSLGSWYSNQPQHF. The CDR3 coding sequence is TGTGCCAGCAGCTTAGGTAGCTGGTATAGCAATCAGCCCCAGCATTTT.